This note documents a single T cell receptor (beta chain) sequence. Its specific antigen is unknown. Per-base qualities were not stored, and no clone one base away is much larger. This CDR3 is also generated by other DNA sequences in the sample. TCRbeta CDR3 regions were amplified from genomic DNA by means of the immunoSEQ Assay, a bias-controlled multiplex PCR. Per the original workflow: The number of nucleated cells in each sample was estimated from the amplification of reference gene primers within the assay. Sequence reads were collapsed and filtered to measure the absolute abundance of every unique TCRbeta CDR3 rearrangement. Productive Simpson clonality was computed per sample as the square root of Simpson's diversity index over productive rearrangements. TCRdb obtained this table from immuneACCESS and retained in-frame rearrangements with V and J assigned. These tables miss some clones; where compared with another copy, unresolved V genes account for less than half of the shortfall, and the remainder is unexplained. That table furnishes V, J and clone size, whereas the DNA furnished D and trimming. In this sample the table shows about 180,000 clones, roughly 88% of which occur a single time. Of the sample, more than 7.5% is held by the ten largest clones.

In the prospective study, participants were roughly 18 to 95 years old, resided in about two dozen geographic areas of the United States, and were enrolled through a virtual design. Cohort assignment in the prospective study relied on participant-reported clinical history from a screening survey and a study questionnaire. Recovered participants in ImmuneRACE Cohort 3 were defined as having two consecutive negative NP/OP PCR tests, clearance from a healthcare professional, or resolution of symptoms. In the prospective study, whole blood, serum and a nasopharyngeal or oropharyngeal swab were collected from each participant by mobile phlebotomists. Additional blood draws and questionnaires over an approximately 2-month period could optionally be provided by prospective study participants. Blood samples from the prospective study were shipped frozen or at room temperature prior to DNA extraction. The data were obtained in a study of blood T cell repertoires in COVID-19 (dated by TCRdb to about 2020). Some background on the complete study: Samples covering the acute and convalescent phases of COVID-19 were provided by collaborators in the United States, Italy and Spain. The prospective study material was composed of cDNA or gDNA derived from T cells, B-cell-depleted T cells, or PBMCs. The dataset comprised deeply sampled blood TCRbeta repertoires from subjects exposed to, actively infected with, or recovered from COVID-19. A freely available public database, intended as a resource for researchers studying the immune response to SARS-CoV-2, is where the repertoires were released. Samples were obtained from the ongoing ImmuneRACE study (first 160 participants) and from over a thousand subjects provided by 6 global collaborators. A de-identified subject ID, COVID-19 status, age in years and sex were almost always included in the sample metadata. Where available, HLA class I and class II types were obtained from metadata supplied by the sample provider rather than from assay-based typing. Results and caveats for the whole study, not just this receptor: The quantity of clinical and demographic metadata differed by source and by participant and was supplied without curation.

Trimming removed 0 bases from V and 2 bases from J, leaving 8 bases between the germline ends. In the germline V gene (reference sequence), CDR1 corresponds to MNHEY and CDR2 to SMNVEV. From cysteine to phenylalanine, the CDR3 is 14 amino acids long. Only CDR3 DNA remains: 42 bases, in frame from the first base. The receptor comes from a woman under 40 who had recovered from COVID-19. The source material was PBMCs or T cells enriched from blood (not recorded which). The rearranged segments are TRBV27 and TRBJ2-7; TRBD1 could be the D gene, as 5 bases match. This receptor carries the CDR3 CASSLSQGPYEQYF. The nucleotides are TGTGCCAGCAGTTTATCCCAGGGCCCCTACGAGCAGTACTTC.